The present entry profiles one TCR beta chain with its context. Its target is unknown. Generated by immunoSEQ multiplex PCR, the TCRdb table keeps only in-frame clones and is missing some. Of about 29,000 clones in the sample, around 90% are singletons; the top ten hold 5% to 7%. Each clinical donor contributed on average around 92,000 T cells from unsorted cryopreserved PBMC. The data were obtained in a study of T cells in tuberculosis. Background on the study: In South Africa, adults with active tuberculosis were compared with IGRA-negative and latently infected IGRA-positive adolescents.

General observations from the study: Active tuberculosis patients had shorter CDR3-alpha; the beta difference was nonsignificant. Classification accuracy was 87% (AUROC approximately 0.89) with the GMM-specific repertoire.

Germline CDR1 and CDR2: KGHSH and LQKENI. The length of the CDR3 is 13 residues. V trimming: 5 bases; J trimming: 5 bases; junction bases outside the gene matches: 4. The clonotype was recovered from a donor between 10 and 35 years old with latent tuberculosis or without tuberculosis infection. The rearrangement joins TRBV18 to TRBJ2-7; 9 bases line up with TRBD1. Sequenced sample: PBMCs. For the CDR3, the DNA is TGTGCCAGCTCAGGACAGGGGATCGACGAGCAGTACTTC. Its protein is CASSGQGIDEQYF. The whole variable domain, filled in from reference TRBV18 and TRBJ2-7, reads NAGVMQNPRHLVRRRGQEARLRCSPMKGHSHVYWYRQLPEEGLKFMVYLQKENIIDESGMPKERFSAEFPKEGPSILRIQQVVRGDSAAYFCASSGQGIDEQYFGPGTRLTVT.